This T cell receptor (beta chain) was sequenced in a study of breast tumors, draining lymph nodes, adjacent tissues. Samples came from axillary lymph nodes draining the breast cancer. The germline V gene encodes CDR1 SGDLS and CDR2 YYNGEE. V was pared by 4 bases and J by 6 bases, with 17 bases between. The CDR3 sequence is 15 residues long. TCRdb ran MiXCR on the multiplex PCR reads and lists one entry per CDR3 protein. The sample holds around 300,000 distinct CDR3 sequences, roughly 30% seen once. V and J are TRBV9 and TRBJ2-1; D perhaps matches TRBD1 (8 bases). The receptor comes from a female donor with breast cancer. Some clones in this sample may be carry-over from other donors' samples. What was sequenced was axillary lymph node tissue. The CDR3 region is CASSLTGGGSNEQFF. The CDR3 nucleotides are TGTGCCAGCAGCCTTACAGGGGGGGGATCCAATGAGCAGTTCTTC.